The clone carrying this T cell receptor (beta chain) has ten or more counts. No antigen is known for it. Preparation of the TCRbeta library involved a method that used unique molecular identifiers. TCRdb fed the PCR reads into MiXCR, producing one record per CDR3 protein. The table shows around 450,000 distinct CDR3 sequences, with around 46% occurring only once. This sample is part of a study of T-cell reconstitution after alpha-beta-depleted transplantation in children. Whole-study results and caveats: Recipient T cells and thymic progenitors that survived were the source of the high TCRbeta diversity seen at day 60 in some patients. The main origin of T-cell counts and diversity one year after transplant was newly produced T cells. In patients about two months after transplant, alpha-beta T cells reportedly arose from several hundred expanded graft clones.

Deletions cut 0 bases from V and 2 bases from J, with 9 bases between. Looked up from germline, CDR1 is SGHRS and CDR2 is YFSETQ. The CDR3 has 15 residues. This TCR derives from a girl aged 2-15 years with aplastic anemia, due to receive a stem cell transplant. Sequenced here: PBMCs, sampled before TCRalphabeta/CD19-depleted stem cell transplant. The chain carries TRBV5-1 and TRBJ2-1; TRBD2 might be the D (5 bases). The CDR3 region has the DNA TGCGCCAGCAGCTTGGGTGAGGGCCCCTACAATGAGCAGTTCTTC. It translates to CASSLGEGPYNEQFF.